This entry features one T cell receptor beta chain sequence. The method was immunoSEQ multiplex PCR; TCRdb's version includes in-frame clones alone and lacks a portion of them. Among roughly 47,000 clones, 80% to 90% were seen once, and the ten largest hold 1% to 1.5%. Trimming removed 4 bases at V and 3 bases at J, with 10 bases between. This CDR3 contains 13 residues. Germline V gene sequence: CDR1 SGDLS, CDR2 YYNGEE. These data come from a study of T cell changes during pregnancy in multiple sclerosis. Specimen: CD4+ T cells from peripheral blood mononuclear cells, collected after pregnancy. V is TRBV9 and J is TRBJ1-1; D may be TRBD1 (6 bases). The clonotype originates from a female donor with multiple sclerosis, enrolled in a pregnancy study. CDR3 nucleotides: TGTGCCAGCAGCCAAACAGGGTACACTGAAGCTTTCTTT. Its translation is CASSQTGYTEAFF.